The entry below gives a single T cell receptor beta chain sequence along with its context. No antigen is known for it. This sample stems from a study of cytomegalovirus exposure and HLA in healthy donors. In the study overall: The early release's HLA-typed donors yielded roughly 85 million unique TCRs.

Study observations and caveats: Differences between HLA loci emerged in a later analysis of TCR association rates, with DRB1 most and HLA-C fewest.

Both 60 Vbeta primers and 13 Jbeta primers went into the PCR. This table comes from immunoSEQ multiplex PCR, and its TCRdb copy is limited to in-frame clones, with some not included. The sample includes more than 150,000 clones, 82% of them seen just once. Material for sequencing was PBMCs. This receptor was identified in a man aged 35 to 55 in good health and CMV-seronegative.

The CDR3 nucleotides are TGTGCCAGCAGTTTCTTACAGGGGGGGGCGAGTGAGCAGTTCTTC. Translation: CASSFLQGGASEQFF. The chain has TRBV27 and TRBJ2-1; D is perhaps TRBD1 (8 bases). Trimming took off 3 bases at V and 9 bases at J, with 18 bases between the two ends. Germline V gene lookup returns CDR1 MNHEY and CDR2 SMNVEV (reference sequence). This CDR3 has 15 amino acids.